This TCR beta chain comes out of a study of T cells in Graves' hyperthyroidism and ophthalmopathy. The study's findings and limits: Model output signaled ophthalmopathy a median 6.5 months ahead of onset.

What was amplified from RNA transcripts were TCR beta CDR3 regions. An initial round of RT-PCR targeting the TCR CDR3 relied on the HTBI primer set. TCRdb re-analysed the multiplex PCR reads in MiXCR, keeping a single row per CDR3 protein. The sample carries 750,000 to 950,000 distinct CDR3 sequences, 38% recorded once. This CDR3 has 12 amino acids. Looked up from germline, CDR1 is LNHNV and CDR2 is YYDKDF (reference sequence). V was cut by 5 bases and J by 3 bases, with 5 bases left in between. Worth noting for this clonotype: As yet, its antigen is unknown.

Uncontrolled infection, other autoimmune disease, pregnancy and lactation each barred patients from inclusion. Together with thyroid ultrasound, orbital computed tomography, serum thyroxine and TRAb, clinical symptoms were used for diagnoses. PBMCs were derived from 10 ml fresh peripheral blood. The TCR comes from a man between 18 and 29 years old with Graves' hyperthyroidism. The source material was blood. V usage is TRBV15 and J usage is TRBJ1-5; D gene uncertain. CDR3 loop: CATSLDNQPQHF. DNA for the CDR3: TGTGCCACCAGCCTAGACAATCAGCCCCAGCATTTT.